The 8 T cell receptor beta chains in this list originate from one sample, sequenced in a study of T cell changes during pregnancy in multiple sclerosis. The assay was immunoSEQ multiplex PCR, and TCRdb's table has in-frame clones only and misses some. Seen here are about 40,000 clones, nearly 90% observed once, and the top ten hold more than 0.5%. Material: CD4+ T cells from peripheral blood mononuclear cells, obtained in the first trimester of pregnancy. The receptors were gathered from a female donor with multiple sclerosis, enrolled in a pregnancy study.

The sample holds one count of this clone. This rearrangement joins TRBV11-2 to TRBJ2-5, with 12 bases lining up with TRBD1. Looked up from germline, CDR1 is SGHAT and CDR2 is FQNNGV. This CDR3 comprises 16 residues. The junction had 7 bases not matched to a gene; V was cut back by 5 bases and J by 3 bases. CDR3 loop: CASSPGGTGGEETQYF. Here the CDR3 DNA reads TGTGCCAGCAGCCCCGGGGGGACAGGGGGCGAAGAGACCCAGTACTTC.

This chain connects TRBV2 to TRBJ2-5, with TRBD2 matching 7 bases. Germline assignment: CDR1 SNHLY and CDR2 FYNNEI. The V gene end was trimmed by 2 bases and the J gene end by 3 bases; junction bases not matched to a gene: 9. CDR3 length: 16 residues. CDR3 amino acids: CASSERSLADKETQYF. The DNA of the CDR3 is TGTGCCAGCAGTGAACGTTCCCTAGCGGACAAAGAGACCCAGTACTTC.

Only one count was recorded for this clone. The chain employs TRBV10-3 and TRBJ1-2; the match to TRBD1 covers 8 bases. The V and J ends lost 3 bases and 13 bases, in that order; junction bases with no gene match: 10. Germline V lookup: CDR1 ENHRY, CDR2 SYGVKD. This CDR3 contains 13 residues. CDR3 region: CAISDSQGARFTF. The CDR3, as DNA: TGTGCCATCAGTGACTCGCAGGGGGCCCGGTTCACCTTC.

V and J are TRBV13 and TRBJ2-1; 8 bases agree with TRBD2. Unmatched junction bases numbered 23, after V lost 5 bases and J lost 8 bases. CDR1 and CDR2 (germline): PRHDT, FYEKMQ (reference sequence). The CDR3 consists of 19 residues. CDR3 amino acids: CASSPSTTTTSVYIDEQFF. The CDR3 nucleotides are TGTGCCAGCAGCCCAAGTACGACCACGACTAGCGTGTATATCGATGAGCAGTTCTTC. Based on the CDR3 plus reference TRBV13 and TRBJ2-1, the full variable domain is AAGVIQSPRHLIKEKRETATLKCYPIPRHDTVYWYQQGPGQDPQFLISFYEKMQSDKGSIPDRFSAQQFSDYHSELNMSSLELGDSALYFCASSPSTTTTSVYIDEQFFGPGTRLTVL.

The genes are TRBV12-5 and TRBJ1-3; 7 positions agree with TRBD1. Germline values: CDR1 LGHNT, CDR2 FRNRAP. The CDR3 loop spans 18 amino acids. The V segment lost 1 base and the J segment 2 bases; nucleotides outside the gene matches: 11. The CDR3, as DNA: TGTGCTAGTGGTTTGGCGGGACAGTCTGAAGTAACTGGAAACACCATATATTTT. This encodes CASGLAGQSEVTGNTIYF.

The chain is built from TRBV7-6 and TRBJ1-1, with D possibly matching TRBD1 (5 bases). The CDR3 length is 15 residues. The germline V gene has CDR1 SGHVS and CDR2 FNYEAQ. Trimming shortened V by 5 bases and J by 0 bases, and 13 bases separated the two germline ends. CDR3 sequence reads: CASSRDSTMNTEAFF. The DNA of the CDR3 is TGTGCCAGCAGCAGAGACAGCACTATGAACACTGAAGCTTTCTTT.

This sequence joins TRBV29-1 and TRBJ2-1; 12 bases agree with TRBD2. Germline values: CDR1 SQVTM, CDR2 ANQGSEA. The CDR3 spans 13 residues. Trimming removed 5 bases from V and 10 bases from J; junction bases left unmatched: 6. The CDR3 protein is CSVTSGGRREQFF. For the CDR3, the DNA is TGCAGCGTTACTAGCGGGGGGAGACGGGAGCAGTTCTTC.

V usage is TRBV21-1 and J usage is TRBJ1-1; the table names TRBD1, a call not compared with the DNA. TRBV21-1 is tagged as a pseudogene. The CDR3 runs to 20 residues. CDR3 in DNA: TGTGCCAGCAGCAAAGTCCCCGGGACAGGGCGTTTCGAATTTCGCACTGAAGCTTTCTTT. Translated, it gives CASSKVPGTGRFEFRTEAFF.